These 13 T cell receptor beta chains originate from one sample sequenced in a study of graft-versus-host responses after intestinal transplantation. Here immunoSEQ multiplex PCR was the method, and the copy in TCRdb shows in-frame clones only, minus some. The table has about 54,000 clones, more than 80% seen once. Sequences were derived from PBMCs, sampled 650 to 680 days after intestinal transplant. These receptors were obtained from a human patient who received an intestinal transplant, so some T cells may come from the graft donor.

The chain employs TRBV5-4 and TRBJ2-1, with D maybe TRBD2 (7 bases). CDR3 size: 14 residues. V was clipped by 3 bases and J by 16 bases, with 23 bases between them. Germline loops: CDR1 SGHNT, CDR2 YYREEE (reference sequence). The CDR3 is CASSSGGGAAWGFF. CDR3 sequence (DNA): TGTGCCAGCAGCTCGGGGGGCGGGGCGGCATGGGGATTCTTC.

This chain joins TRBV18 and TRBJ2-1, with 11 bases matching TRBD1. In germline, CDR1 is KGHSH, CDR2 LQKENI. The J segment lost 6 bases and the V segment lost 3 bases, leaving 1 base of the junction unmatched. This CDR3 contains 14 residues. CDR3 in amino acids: CASSPGTGGNEQFF. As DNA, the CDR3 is TGTGCCAGCTCACCTGGGACAGGGGGCAATGAGCAGTTCTTC.

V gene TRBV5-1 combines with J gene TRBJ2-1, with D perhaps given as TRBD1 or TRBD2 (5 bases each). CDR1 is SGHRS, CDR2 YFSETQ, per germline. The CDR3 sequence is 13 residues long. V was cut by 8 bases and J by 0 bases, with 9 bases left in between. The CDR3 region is CASSGTSYNEQFF. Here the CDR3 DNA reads TGCGCCAGTTCAGGGACCTCCTACAATGAGCAGTTCTTC.

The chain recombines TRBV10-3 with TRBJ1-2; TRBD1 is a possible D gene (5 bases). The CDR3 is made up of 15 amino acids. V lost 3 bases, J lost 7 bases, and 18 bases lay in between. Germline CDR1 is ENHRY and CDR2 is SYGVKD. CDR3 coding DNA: TGTGCCATCAGTGATACCTCTTCCAGGGAGGGTGGCTACACCTTC. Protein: CAISDTSSREGGYTF.

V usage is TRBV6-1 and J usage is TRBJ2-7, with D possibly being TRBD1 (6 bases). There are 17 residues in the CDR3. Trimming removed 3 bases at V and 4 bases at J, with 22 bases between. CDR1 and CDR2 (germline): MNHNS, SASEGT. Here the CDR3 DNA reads TGTGCCAGCAGTGATCTGTTCCGTGGACAGCGGTATTACGAGCAGTACTTC. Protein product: CASSDLFRGQRYYEQYF.

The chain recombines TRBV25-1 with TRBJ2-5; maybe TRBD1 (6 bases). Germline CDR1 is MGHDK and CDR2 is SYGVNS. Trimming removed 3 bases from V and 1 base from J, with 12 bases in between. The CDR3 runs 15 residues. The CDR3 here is CASSDQRGGQETQYF. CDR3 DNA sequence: TGTGCCAGCAGTGACCAGAGAGGGGGCCAAGAGACCCAGTACTTC.

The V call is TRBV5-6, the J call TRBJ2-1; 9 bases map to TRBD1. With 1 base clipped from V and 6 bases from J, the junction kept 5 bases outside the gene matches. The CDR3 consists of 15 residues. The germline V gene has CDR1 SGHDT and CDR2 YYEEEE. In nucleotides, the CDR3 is TGTGCCAGCAGCTTGTGGGACAGGGATCCCAATGAGCAGTTCTTC. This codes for CASSLWDRDPNEQFF.

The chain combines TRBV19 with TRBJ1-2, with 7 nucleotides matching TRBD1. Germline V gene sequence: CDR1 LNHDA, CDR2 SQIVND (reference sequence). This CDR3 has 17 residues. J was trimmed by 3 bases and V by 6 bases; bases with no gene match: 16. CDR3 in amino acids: CASRNTGAWGADYGYTF. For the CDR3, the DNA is TGTGCCAGTAGGAACACAGGGGCCTGGGGAGCGGACTATGGCTACACCTTC.

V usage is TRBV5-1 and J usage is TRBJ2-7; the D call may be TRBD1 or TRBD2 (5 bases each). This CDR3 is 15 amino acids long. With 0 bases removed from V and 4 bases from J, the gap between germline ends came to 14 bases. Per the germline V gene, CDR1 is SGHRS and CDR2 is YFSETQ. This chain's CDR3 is CASSLDVGGGYEQYF. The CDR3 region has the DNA TGCGCCAGCAGCTTGGATGTGGGTGGGGGTTACGAGCAGTACTTC.

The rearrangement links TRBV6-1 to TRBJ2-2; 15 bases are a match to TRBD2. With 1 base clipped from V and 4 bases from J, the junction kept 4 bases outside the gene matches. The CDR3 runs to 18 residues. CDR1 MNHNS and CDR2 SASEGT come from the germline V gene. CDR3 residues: CASSEVWTSGGATGELFF. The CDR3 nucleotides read TGTGCCAGCAGTGAAGTCTGGACTAGCGGGGGGGCCACCGGGGAGCTGTTTTTT.

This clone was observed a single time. CDR3 sequence (DNA): TGTGCCAGCAGCTCAGGGACGGATGCAACTAATGAAAAACTGTTTTTT. Residues: CASSSGTDATNEKLFF. The V and J genes are TRBV7-9 and TRBJ1-4; tentatively, D is TRBD1 (5 bases). The CDR3 contains 16 residues. In germline, CDR1 is SEHNR, CDR2 FQNEAQ (reference sequence). The V and J ends lost 4 bases and 0 bases respectively, with 12 bases between them.

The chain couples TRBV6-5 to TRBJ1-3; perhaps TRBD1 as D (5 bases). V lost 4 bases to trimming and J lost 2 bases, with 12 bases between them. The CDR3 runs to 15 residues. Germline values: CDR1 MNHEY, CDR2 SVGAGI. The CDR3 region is CASSLGLEPGNTIYF. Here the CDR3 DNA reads TGTGCCAGCAGTTTGGGGCTAGAACCTGGAAACACCATATATTTT.

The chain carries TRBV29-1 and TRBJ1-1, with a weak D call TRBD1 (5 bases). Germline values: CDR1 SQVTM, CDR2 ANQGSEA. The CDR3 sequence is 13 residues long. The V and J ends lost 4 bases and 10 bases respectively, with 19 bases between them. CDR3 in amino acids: CSVVSSSGERAFF. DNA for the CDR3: TGCAGCGTTGTTTCTTCTTCGGGGGAGCGAGCTTTCTTT.